The 14 T cell receptor beta chains below come from one sample, sequenced in a study of regulatory T cells in long-lasting Graves disease. Relying on iRepertoire HTBI primers and Arm-PCR of CDR3 regions, the team built TCR beta libraries. In TCRdb, the multiplex PCR reads were re-called with MiXCR into one record per CDR3 protein. The sample consists of under 450,000 distinct CDR3 sequences, 20% to 25% of them appearing once. The sample's time point: persistent/refractory GD, antithyroid drugs over 5 years with positive TRAb. The TCR library used RNA extracted from PBMCs. The source material was peripheral blood mononuclear cells (PBMCs), sampled when the disease was refractory, from a patient treated with antithyroid drugs. All receptors derive from a middle-aged woman with Graves disease.

This clonotype has at least ten counts. The V gene is TRBV28, the J gene TRBJ2-4; D ambiguous. Germline lookup yields CDR1 MDHEN and CDR2 SYDVKM. The CDR3 loop spans 11 amino acids. V lost 2 bases and J lost 15, with 11 bases in between. CDR3: CASSLKGLWYF. The DNA of the CDR3 is TGTGCCAGCAGTTTAAAGGGTCTATGGTACTTC. Full variable domain (missing parts from reference TRBV28 and TRBJ2-4): DVKVTQSSRYLVKRTGEKVFLECVQDMDHENMFWYRQDPGLGLRLIYFSYDVKMKEKGDIPEGYSVSREKKERFSLILESASTNQTSMYLCASSLKGLWYFGAGTRLSVL.

This clonotype was detected once. The chain has TRBV7-9 and TRBJ1-4; a weak D match, TRBD1 (5 bases). V was trimmed by 4 bases and J by 7 bases, leaving 16 bases between them. CDR3 size: 15 residues. Germline loops: CDR1 SEHNR, CDR2 FQNEAQ (reference sequence). The CDR3 loop reads CASSSKDRYGEKLFF. DNA for the CDR3: TGTGCCAGCAGCTCCAAAGACAGATATGGTGAAAAACTGTTTTTT.

This clonotype was picked up one time. The V gene is TRBV20-1, the J gene TRBJ2-1, with D possibly matching TRBD1 (5 bases). V dropped 3 bases and J dropped 0 bases, with 18 bases sitting between them. There are 17 residues in the CDR3. Germline values: CDR1 DFQATT, CDR2 SNEGSKA (reference sequence). Here the CDR3 reads CSASWWGPPSSYNEQFF. CDR3 nucleotide sequence: TGCAGTGCTAGCTGGTGGGGCCCACCCAGCTCCTACAATGAGCAGTTCTTC.

The rearrangement uses TRBV5-1 and TRBJ2-2; no clear D. The CDR3 runs 14 residues. Germline assignment: CDR1 SGHRS and CDR2 YFSETQ. V dropped 0 bases and J dropped 4 bases, with 7 bases sitting between them. CDR3 coding DNA: TGCGCCAGCAGCTTGGTTGGGGTCACCGGGGAGCTGTTTTTT. It specifies CASSLVGVTGELFF.

This clonotype has just a few counts. This chain links TRBV6-5 with TRBJ1-1; 7 bases are shared with TRBD1. Per germline, CDR1 MNHEY and CDR2 SVGAGI. The V gene end was trimmed by 0 bases and the J gene end by 5 bases; junction bases not matched to a gene: 3. CDR3 length: 14 residues. DNA for the CDR3: TGTGCCAGCAGTTACTCCAGGGGGGGAACTGAAGCTTTCTTT. This codes for CASSYSRGGTEAFF.

Points on this clonotype: This may stem from a read error, because a much larger clone lies one nucleotide away. The V and J genes are TRBV2 and TRBJ1-2; 7 positions agree with TRBD1. Germline V gives CDR1 SNHLY, CDR2 FYNNEI. The CDR3 has 13 amino acids. The CDR3 is CVSSGQDSFGYTF. CDR3 DNA: TGTGTCAGCTCAGGACAGGATAGTTTCGGCTACACCTTC.

This clonotype was recorded at least ten times. V gene TRBV27 combines with J gene TRBJ1-1; D ambiguous. This CDR3 region has 13 residues. CDR1 and CDR2 (germline): MNHEY, SMNVEV (reference sequence). V was cut by 3 bases and J by 8 bases, with 13 bases left in between. In DNA form, the CDR3 reads TGTGCCAGCAGTTTGTCGGTGACCGGGGAAGCTTTCTTT. This encodes CASSLSVTGEAFF.

This clonotype was recorded at least ten times. The chain has TRBV28 and TRBJ2-7; 11 positions agree with TRBD1. J lost 3 bases, V lost 7 bases, and 5 bases had no gene match. Germline values: CDR1 MDHEN, CDR2 SYDVKM. CDR3 length: 14 residues. The CDR3 bases are TGTGCCAGCATCAAGGGACAGGGGGTCTACGAGCAGTACTTC. Translation: CASIKGQGVYEQYF.

In this sample, this clonotype turned up many times. J is TRBJ2-5 and V is TRBV10-3; D remains ambiguous. Germline CDR1 reads ENHRY; CDR2 reads SYGVKD. There are 15 residues in the CDR3. Trimming removed 0 bases from V and 4 bases from J, with 12 bases in between. The CDR3 nucleotides are TGTGCCATCAGTGAGTCGGGGTCGTCACGAGAGACCCAGTACTTC. Translating gives CAISESGSSRETQYF.

Ten or more counts support this clonotype. The chain employs TRBV5-1 and TRBJ1-1; a possible D gene is TRBD1 (6 bases). CDR1 is SGHRS, CDR2 YFSETQ, per germline. The CDR3 extends over 15 amino acids. V dropped 0 bases and J dropped 5 bases, with 14 bases sitting between them. Here the CDR3 DNA reads TGCGCCAGCAGCTTGGAATGGGGGCAAGGAACTGAAGCTTTCTTT. Translation: CASSLEWGQGTEAFF.

There are a few counts of this clonotype. The chain has TRBV18 and TRBJ2-5; D possibly corresponds to TRBD1 (6 bases). Per the germline V gene, CDR1 is KGHSH and CDR2 is LQKENI. Trimming pared 3 bases from V and 0 bases from J, leaving 11 bases between. This CDR3 has 15 amino acids. In nucleotides, the CDR3 is TGTGCCAGCTCACCTAAGGACAGACACCAAGAGACCCAGTACTTC. Protein product: CASSPKDRHQETQYF. The full variable domain, in which reference TRBV18 and TRBJ2-5 provide the parts outside the CDR3, is NAGVMQNPRHLVRRRGQEARLRCSPMKGHSHVYWYRQLPEEGLKFMVYLQKENIIDESGMPKERFSAEFPKEGPSILRIQQVVRGDSAAYFCASSPKDRHQETQYFGPGTRLLVL.

This clonotype was recorded a few times. This chain uses TRBV7-2 with TRBJ2-7; D is possibly TRBD2 (5 bases). The germline V gene encodes CDR1 SGHTA and CDR2 FQGNSA. V lost 1 base, J lost 5 bases, and 12 bases lay in between. The CDR3 totals 14 residues. The CDR3 sequence is CASSLDPGWNEQYF. In DNA, the CDR3 is TGTGCCAGCAGCTTAGACCCGGGGTGGAACGAGCAGTACTTC. Full variable domain (missing parts from reference TRBV7-2 and TRBJ2-7): GAGVSQSPSNKVTEKGKDVELRCDPISGHTALYWYRQSLGQGLEFLIYFQGNSAPDKSGLPSDRFSAERTGGSVSTLTIQRTQQEDSAVYLCASSLDPGWNEQYFGPGTRLTVT.

This clonotype was counted many times. The chain has TRBV2 and TRBJ2-7, with D possibly TRBD2 on 6 matching bases. There are 20 residues in the CDR3. Deletions cut 2 bases from V and 2 bases from J, with 28 bases between. Germline V gives CDR1 SNHLY, CDR2 FYNNEI. In nucleotides, the CDR3 is TGTGCCAGCAGTGAAAATTCCATGGGGGGAACCGGGACGGACCCCTACGAGCAGTACTTC. Translation gives CASSENSMGGTGTDPYEQYF. The variable domain in full, with the rest retrieved from reference TRBV2 and TRBJ2-7, is EPEVTQTPSHQVTQMGQEVILRCVPISNHLYFYWYRQILGQKVEFLVSFYNNEISEKSEIFDDQFSVERPDGSNFTLKIRSTKLEDSAMYFCASSENSMGGTGTDPYEQYFGPGTRLTVT.

About this clonotype itself: Germline is not matched at one junction end, which may reflect a read error. The V call is TRBV20-1, the J call TRBJ2-5; perhaps TRBD1 as D (6 bases). The germline V gene encodes CDR1 DFQATT and CDR2 SNEGSKA (reference sequence). This CDR3 contains 12 residues. The CDR3, as DNA: TGCAGTGCTAGCAAAGGGGGAGAGACCCGGTACTTC. Amino acid sequence: CSASKGGETRYF.